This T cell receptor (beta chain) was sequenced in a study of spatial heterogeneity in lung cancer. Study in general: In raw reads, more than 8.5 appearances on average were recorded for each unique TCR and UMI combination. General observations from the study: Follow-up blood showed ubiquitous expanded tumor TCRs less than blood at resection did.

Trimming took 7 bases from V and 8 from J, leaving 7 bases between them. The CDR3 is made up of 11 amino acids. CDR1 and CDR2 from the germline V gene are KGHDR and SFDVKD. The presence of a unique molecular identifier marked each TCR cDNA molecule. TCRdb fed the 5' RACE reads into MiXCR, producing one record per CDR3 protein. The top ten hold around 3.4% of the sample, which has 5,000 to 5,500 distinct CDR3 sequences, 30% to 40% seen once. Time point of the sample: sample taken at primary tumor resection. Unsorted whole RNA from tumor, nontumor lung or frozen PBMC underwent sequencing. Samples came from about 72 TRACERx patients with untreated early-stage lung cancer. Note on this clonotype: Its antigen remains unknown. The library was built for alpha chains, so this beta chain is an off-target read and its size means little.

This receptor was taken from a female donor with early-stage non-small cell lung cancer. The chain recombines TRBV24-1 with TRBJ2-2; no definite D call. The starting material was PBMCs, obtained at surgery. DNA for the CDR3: TGTGCCACCAGGGGTGGAGGGGAGCTGTTTTTT. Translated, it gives CATRGGGELFF.